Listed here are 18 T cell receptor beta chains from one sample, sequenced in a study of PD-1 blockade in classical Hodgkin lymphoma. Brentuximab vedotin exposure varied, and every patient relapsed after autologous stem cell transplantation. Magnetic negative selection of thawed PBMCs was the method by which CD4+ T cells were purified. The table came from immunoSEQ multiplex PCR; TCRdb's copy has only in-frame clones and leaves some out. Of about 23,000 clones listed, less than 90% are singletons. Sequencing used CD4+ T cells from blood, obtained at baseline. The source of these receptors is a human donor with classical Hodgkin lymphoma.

CDR3 DNA: TGTGCCAGCAGCGTAGGCACAGACGCAACTAATGAAAAACTGTTTTTT. Protein product: CASSVGTDATNEKLFF. The chain couples TRBV9 to TRBJ1-4, with D uncertain. Germline CDR1 reads SGDLS; CDR2 reads YYNGEE. CDR3 length: 16 residues. V lost 0 bases, J lost 0 bases, and 9 bases lay in between.

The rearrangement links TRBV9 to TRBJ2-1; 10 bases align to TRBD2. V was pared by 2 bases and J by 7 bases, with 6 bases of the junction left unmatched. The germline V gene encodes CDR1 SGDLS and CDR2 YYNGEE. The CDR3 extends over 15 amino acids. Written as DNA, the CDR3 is TGTGCCAGCAGCGTCCGTAGCGGGGGGCTTAATGAGCAGTTCTTC. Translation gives CASSVRSGGLNEQFF.

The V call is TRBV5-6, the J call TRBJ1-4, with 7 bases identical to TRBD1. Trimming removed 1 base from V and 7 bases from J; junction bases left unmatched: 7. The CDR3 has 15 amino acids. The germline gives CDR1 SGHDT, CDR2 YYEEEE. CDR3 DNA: TGTGCCAGCAGCTTGTCAGACAGGGTGAGTGAAAAACTGTTTTTT. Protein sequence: CASSLSDRVSEKLFF.

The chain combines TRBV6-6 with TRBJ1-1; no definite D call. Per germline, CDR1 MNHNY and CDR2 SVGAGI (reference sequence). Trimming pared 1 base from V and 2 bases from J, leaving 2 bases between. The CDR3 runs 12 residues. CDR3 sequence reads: CASSYFNTEAFF. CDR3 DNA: TGTGCCAGCAGTTACTTTAACACTGAAGCTTTCTTT.

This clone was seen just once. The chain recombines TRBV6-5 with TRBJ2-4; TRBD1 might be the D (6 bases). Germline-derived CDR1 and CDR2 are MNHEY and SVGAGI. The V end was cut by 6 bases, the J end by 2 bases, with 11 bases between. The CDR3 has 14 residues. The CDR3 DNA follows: TGTGCCAGCAGACCAGGGGTAACCAAAAACATTCAGTACTTC. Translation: CASRPGVTKNIQYF.

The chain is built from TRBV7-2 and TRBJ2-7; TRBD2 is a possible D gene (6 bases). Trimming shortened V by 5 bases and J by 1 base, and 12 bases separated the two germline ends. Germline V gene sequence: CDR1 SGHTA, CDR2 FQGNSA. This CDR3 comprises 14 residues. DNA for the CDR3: TGTGCCAGCAGCCAGGACTACCGATCCTACGAGCAGTACTTC. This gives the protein CASSQDYRSYEQYF.

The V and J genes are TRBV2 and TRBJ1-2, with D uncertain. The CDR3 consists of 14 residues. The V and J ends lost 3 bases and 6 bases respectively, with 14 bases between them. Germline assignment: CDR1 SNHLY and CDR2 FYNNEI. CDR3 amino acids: CASSDRRDPHGYTF. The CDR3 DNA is TGTGCCAGCAGTGATCGGAGGGATCCGCATGGCTACACCTTC.

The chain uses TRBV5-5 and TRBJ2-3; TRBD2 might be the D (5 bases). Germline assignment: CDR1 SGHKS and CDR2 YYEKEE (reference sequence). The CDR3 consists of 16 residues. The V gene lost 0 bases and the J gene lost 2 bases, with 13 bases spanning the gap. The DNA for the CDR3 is TGTGCCAGCAGCTTGGTCCGGGGAACCTTCACAGATACGCAGTATTTT. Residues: CASSLVRGTFTDTQYF. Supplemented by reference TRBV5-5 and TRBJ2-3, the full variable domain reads DAGVTQSPTHLIKTRGQQVTLRCSPISGHKSVSWYQQVLGQGPQFIFQYYEKEERGRGNFPDRFSARQFPNYSSELNVNALLLGDSALYLCASSLVRGTFTDTQYFGPGTRLTVL.

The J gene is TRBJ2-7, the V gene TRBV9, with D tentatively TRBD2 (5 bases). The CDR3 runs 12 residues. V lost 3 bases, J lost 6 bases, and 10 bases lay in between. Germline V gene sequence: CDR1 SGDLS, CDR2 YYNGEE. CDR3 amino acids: CASSASTSEQYF. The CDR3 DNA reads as TGTGCCAGCAGCGCTAGCACCTCCGAGCAGTACTTC. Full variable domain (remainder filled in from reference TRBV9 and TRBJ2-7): DSGVTQTPKHLITATGQRVTLRCSPRSGDLSVYWYQQSLDQGLQFLIQYYNGEERAKGNILERFSAQQFPDLHSELNLSSLELGDSALYFCASSASTSEQYFGPGTRLTVT.

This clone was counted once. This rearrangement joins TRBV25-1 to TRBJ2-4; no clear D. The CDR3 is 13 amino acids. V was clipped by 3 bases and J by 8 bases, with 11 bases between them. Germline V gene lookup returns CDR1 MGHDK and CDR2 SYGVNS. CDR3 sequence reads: CASSDMESDIQYF. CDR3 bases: TGTGCCAGCAGTGATATGGAGAGCGACATTCAGTACTTC.

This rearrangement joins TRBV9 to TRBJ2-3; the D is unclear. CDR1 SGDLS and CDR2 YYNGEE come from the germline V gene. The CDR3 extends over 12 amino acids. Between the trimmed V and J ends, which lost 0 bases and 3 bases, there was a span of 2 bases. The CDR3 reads CASSVDTDTQYF. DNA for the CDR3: TGTGCCAGCAGCGTAGATACAGATACGCAGTATTTT.

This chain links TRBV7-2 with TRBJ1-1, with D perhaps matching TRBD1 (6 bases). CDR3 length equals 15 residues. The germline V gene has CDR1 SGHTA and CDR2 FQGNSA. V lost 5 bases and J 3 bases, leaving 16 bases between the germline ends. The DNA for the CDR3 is TGTGCCAGCAGCGGGGGGGGCATCTTGGACACTGAAGCTTTCTTT. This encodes CASSGGGILDTEAFF.

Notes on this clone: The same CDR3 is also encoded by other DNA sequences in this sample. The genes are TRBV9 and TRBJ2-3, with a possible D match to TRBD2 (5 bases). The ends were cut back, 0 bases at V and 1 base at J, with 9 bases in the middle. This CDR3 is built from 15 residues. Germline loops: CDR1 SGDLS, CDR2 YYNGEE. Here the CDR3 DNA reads TGTGCCAGCAGCGTAGCTTCCGGGGGCACAGATACGCAGTATTTT. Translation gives CASSVASGGTDTQYF.

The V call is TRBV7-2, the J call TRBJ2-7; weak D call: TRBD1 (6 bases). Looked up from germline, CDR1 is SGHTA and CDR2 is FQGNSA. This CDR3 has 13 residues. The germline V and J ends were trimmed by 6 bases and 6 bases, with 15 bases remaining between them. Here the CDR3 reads CASRDPQGSEQYF. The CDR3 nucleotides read TGTGCCAGCAGGGATCCACAGGGATCCGAGCAGTACTTC.

The DNA of the CDR3 is TGTGCCAGCCGACAGGGGTACAGAAATTCACCCCTCCACTTT. It is translated as CASRQGYRNSPLHF. J is TRBJ1-6 and V is TRBV5-6, with 8 bases identical to TRBD1. The CDR3 sequence is 14 residues long. The J segment lost 7 bases and the V segment lost 7 bases, leaving 7 bases of the junction unmatched. CDR1 and CDR2 (germline): SGHDT, YYEEEE.

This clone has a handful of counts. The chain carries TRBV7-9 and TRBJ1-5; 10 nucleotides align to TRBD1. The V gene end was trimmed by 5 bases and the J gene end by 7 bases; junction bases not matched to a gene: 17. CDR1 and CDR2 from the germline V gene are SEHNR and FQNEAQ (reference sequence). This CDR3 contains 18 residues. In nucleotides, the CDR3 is TGTGCCAGCAGCCTCGGGACAGGGGCTACTGGGACGGGACAGCCCCAGCATTTT. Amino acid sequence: CASSLGTGATGTGQPQHF.

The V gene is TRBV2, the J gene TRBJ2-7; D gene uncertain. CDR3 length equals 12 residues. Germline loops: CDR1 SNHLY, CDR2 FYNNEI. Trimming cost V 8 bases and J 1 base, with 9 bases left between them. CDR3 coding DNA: TGTGCCAGCCGGAGACCGTCCTACGAGCAGTACTTC. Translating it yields CASRRPSYEQYF.

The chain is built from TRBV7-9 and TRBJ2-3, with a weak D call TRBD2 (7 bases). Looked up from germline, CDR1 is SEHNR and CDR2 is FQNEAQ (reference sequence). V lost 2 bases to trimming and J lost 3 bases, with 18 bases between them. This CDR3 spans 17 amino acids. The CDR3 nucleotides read TGTGCCAGCAGCTTATTGATAGGGGAGGGGGTGACAGATACGCAGTATTTT. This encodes CASSLLIGEGVTDTQYF.